One and the same sample provided the 4 T cell receptor beta chains below, sequenced in a study of PD-1 blockade in classical Hodgkin lymphoma. Repertoires were generated with immunoSEQ multiplex PCR, while TCRdb's copy carries only in-frame clones and drops some. The repertoire includes 40,000 to 50,000 clones, just under 80% of them detected once, and roughly 12% sits in the top ten. All trial patients relapsed after autologous stem cell transplantation. Here the sequenced sample was peripheral blood mononuclear cells (PBMCs), taken at baseline. These receptor sequences come from a human donor with classical Hodgkin lymphoma.

Of note for this clone: A read error may produce the germline difference seen at one junction end. The V call is TRBV5-1, the J call TRBJ1-3; D possibly corresponds to TRBD1 (5 bases). The CDR3 has 16 residues. In germline, CDR1 is SGHRS, CDR2 YFSETQ. The CDR3 region has the DNA TGCGCCAACAGCCTGCAGGGCGGAGGGACTGGAAACACCATATATTTT. Residues: CANSLQGGGTGNTIYF.

The V and J genes are TRBV27 and TRBJ2-1; 7 bases line up with TRBD1. The CDR3 sequence is 16 residues long. The germline gives CDR1 MNHEY, CDR2 SMNVEV (reference sequence). The J segment lost 7 bases and the V segment lost 8 bases, leaving 17 bases of the junction unmatched. The CDR3: CASRRLEGGLRNEQFF. Here the CDR3 DNA reads TGTGCCAGCCGCCGACTCGAAGGGGGCCTCAGGAATGAGCAGTTCTTC.

The genes are TRBV27 and TRBJ1-6; TRBD1 might be the D (5 bases). CDR3 size: 14 residues. In germline, CDR1 is MNHEY, CDR2 SMNVEV (reference sequence). V lost 5 bases, J lost 5 bases, and 10 bases lay in between. As DNA, the CDR3 is TGTGCCAGCAGTCTCCGGGGCCATAATTCACCCCTCCACTTT. This encodes CASSLRGHNSPLHF.

The genes are TRBV29-1 and TRBJ2-4, with a possible D match to TRBD2 (5 bases). Germline-derived CDR1 and CDR2 are SQVTM and ANQGSEA. This CDR3 is 13 amino acids long. V dropped 4 bases and J dropped 0 bases, with 7 bases sitting between them. The CDR3 here is CSVAGIAKNIQYF. The CDR3 nucleotides are TGCAGCGTTGCGGGGATAGCCAAAAACATTCAGTACTTC.